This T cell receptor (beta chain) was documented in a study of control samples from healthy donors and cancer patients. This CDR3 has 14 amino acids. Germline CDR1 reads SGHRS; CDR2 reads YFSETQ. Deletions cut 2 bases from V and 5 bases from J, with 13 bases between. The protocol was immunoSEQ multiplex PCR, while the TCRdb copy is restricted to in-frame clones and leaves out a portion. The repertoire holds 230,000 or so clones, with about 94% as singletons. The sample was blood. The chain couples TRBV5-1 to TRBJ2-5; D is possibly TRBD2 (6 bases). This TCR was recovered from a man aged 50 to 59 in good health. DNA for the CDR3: TGCGCCAGCAGCTTTACTAGCTTTATGGAGACCCAGTACTTC. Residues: CASSFTSFMETQYF.